This TCR beta chain was captured by sequencing in a study of post-analysis software for immune sequencing data. Study-level results: In patients, roughly five TRBV segments were more frequent than in controls, with TRBV5-6, TRBV5-1 and TRBV20-1 among them.

Prepared libraries of TCR beta cDNA carried unique molecular identifiers. One entry per CDR3 protein results from TCRdb running MiXCR on the PCR reads. The table lists 820,000 or so distinct CDR3 sequences, 53% of them singletons. Comment on this clonotype: Its antigen is as yet unknown.

CDR3 size: 15 residues. Germline CDR1 is SGHTA and CDR2 is FQGTGA. V lost 5 bases to trimming and J lost 1 base; unmatched junction nucleotides: 6. Sample: blood. The chain joins TRBV7-3 to TRBJ2-5; 8 bases agree with TRBD2. This receptor was taken from a girl aged 10 to 17 with multiple sclerosis. The CDR3 is CASSPGTRSQETQYF. CDR3 in DNA: TGTGCCAGCAGCCCCGGGACTAGGTCCCAAGAGACCCAGTACTTC.